These 7 T cell receptor beta chains came from one sample sequenced in a study of control samples from healthy donors and cancer patients. Measured with immunoSEQ multiplex PCR; TCRdb has only the in-frame clones, and not every one. This sample yields approximately 130,000 clones, of which more than 75% are seen a single time; 2.9% belongs to the top ten. Source material: blood. These TCRs come from a man between 60 and 75 years old in good health.

The chain links TRBV4-1 to TRBJ2-7, with a possible D match to TRBD1 (6 bases). Germline CDR1 is MGHRA and CDR2 is YSYEKL. This CDR3 region has 15 residues. Trimming stripped 2 bases from V and 3 bases from J, with 14 bases between. Here the CDR3 reads CASSQWVGRGYEQYF. The CDR3 DNA is TGCGCCAGCAGCCAATGGGTGGGCAGGGGCTACGAGCAGTACTTC.

The rearrangement uses TRBV19 and TRBJ1-3; D is uncertain. Trimming shortened V by 0 bases and J by 0 bases, and 6 bases separated the two germline ends. Germline CDR1 and CDR2: LNHDA and SQIVND (reference sequence). This CDR3 contains 15 residues. DNA of the CDR3: TGTGCCAGTAGTATAGAGGCCAGCTCTGGAAACACCATATATTTT. Protein: CASSIEASSGNTIYF.

The rearrangement joins TRBV5-4 to TRBJ2-3, with unresolved D. CDR1 is SGHNT and CDR2 is YYREEE in the germline V gene (reference sequence). V was cut by 0 bases and J by 3 bases, with 14 bases left in between. The CDR3 has 16 residues. This CDR3 reads CASSLEATLKTDTQYF. CDR3 DNA sequence: TGTGCCAGCAGCTTGGAGGCCACCCTCAAAACAGATACGCAGTATTTT.

The CDR3 DNA follows: TGTGCCACCAGTGATTCAACATCTATCTACGAGCAGTACTTC. It translates to CATSDSTSIYEQYF. This chain connects TRBV24-1 to TRBJ2-7; D gene uncertain. The germline gives CDR1 KGHDR, CDR2 SFDVKD. The germline V and J ends were trimmed by 2 bases and 3 bases, with 10 bases remaining between them. The CDR3 totals 14 residues.

This clone was seen only a few times. The chain has TRBV19 and TRBJ1-2, with D hard to call. CDR1 LNHDA and CDR2 SQIVND come from the germline V gene (reference sequence). V lost 5 bases, J lost 8 bases, and 12 bases lay in between. The CDR3 length is 12 residues. The CDR3 loop is CASSWGVGGYTF. CDR3 bases: TGTGCCAGTAGTTGGGGTGTTGGGGGCTACACCTTC.

The V gene is TRBV6-6, the J gene TRBJ1-3, with 9 bases identical to TRBD1. The CDR3 runs to 14 residues. Germline V lookup: CDR1 MNHNY, CDR2 SVGAGI (reference sequence). The J segment lost 5 bases and the V segment lost 2 bases, leaving 1 base of the junction unmatched. The CDR3: CASSYGTGRNTIYF. CDR3 DNA: TGTGCCAGCAGTTACGGGACAGGGAGAAACACCATATATTTT.

Note on this clone: Other DNA sequences from this sample encode an identical CDR3 as well. The chain has TRBV19 and TRBJ2-2; 7 positions agree with TRBD1. Germline V gene lookup returns CDR1 LNHDA and CDR2 SQIVND (reference sequence). The V and J ends lost 7 bases and 5 bases, in that order; junction bases with no gene match: 10. CDR3 length: 15 residues. The CDR3 protein is CASKGAQGPTGELFF. In DNA, the CDR3 is TGTGCCAGTAAAGGGGCACAGGGGCCTACCGGGGAGCTGTTTTTT.